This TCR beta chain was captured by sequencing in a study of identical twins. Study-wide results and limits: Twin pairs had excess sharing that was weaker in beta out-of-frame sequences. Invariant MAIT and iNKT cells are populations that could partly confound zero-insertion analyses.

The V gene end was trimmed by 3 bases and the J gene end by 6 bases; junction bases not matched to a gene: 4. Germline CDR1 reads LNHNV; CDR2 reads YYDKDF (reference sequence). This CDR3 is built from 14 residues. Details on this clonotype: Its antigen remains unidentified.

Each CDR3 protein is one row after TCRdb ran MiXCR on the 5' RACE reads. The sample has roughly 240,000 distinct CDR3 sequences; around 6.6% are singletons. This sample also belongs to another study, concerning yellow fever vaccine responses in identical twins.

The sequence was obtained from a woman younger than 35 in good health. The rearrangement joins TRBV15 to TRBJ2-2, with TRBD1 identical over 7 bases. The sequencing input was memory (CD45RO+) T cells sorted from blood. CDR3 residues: CATSRNTGAGELFF. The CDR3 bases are TGTGCCACCAGCAGGAATACAGGGGCCGGGGAGCTGTTTTTT.